This T cell receptor beta chain emerged from a study of blood T cell repertoires in COVID-19. Study as a whole: Samples representing acute and convalescent COVID-19 were sourced from the United States, Italy and Spain. PBMCs, B-cell-depleted T cells, or T cells were the source of the cDNA or gDNA that made up the material.

Per the study methods: Amplified reference gene primers provided the basis for estimating nucleated cell counts. The data were produced by immunoSEQ multiplex PCR, yet TCRdb's version contains in-frame clones alone and is incomplete. V, J and clone size were drawn from that table, and D and trimming were deduced from the DNA. The sample consists of about 73,000 clones, over 80% of them appearing once. The specimen was peripheral blood. This receptor was taken from an elderly man with active or convalescent COVID-19.

Here the CDR3 reads CASSPPRQGTYEQYF. CDR3 DNA: TGTGCCAGCTCACCACCGAGACAGGGAACCTACGAGCAGTACTTC. The chain joins TRBV18 to TRBJ2-7, with 7 positions matching TRBD1. The germline gives CDR1 KGHSH, CDR2 LQKENI. Trimming took 0 bases from V and 2 from J; bases not matched to a gene: 4. The CDR3 length is 15 residues.